Here is one T cell receptor beta chain with its context. Its antigen is unknown. This entry belongs to a study of shared clonotypes between healthy human individuals. Study-wide results and limits: Large depth notwithstanding, sorted-subset sequencing proved incomplete by rarefaction. Blood alone was sampled, and tissue repertoires likely differ. Generation probabilities were higher for clonotypes shared across all four sorted-subset donors than for unshared ones.

CD4+ cells were split into CD45RA+ naive and CD45RA-negative memory subsets. The CDR3 has 12 residues. The germline CDR1 and CDR2 sequences are SGHDT and YYEEEE. With 9 bases removed from V and 15 bases from J, the gap between germline ends came to 22 bases. Profiling relied on immunoSEQ multiplex PCR, and the TCRdb table lists in-frame clones only, not all of them. The sample has about 300,000 clones; 74% are singletons. The chain uses TRBV5-6 and TRBJ1-5; D not certain. Sequenced input: memory CD4+ T cells sorted from blood. Documented subset: CD45RA-negative fraction. This receptor was obtained from a man aged 30 to 39 in good health. The CDR3 reads CANRRIEGGLHF. Here the CDR3 DNA reads TGTGCCAACCGGAGGATCGAGGGCGGTTTGCATTTT.